Included here is one TCR beta chain sequence, with context. The target antigen is unknown. The data were produced by immunoSEQ multiplex PCR, yet TCRdb's version contains in-frame clones alone and is incomplete. The sample contains about 400,000 clones, 89% of which appear only once. This sample was taken from a study of Ad26.COV2.S vaccination and SARS-CoV-2 variants. On the study more broadly: Doses of Ad26.COV2.S were injected into muscle once or twice, 56 days apart.

Indicated treatment: 15 to 20 received Ad26.COV2.S at low or high dose, single or two shots; a few received placebo; per-sample allocation not given. Sampling happened 63 days after the first vaccine or placebo injection. Study-level points and caveats: CD8+ and CD4+ T cells specific for spike reportedly responded with substantial breadth after vaccination. Participants given vaccine showed non-spike TCR breadth similar to that of placebo recipients.

The germline V gene encodes CDR1 SGHTA and CDR2 FQGTGA. Trimming took off 5 bases at V and 1 base at J, with 10 bases between the two ends. The CDR3 is 14 residues long. The sequenced sample was peripheral blood, obtained in a trial of Ad26.COV2.S vaccine versus placebo. The chain carries TRBV7-3 and TRBJ2-3; perhaps TRBD2 as D (5 bases). The origin of this receptor is a person aged 18-60 years who received the Ad26.COV2.S COVID-19 vaccine or a placebo. The CDR3 DNA reads TGTGCCAGCAGCACAAGGACTCGCACAGATACGCAGTATTTT. Translation gives CASSTRTRTDTQYF.